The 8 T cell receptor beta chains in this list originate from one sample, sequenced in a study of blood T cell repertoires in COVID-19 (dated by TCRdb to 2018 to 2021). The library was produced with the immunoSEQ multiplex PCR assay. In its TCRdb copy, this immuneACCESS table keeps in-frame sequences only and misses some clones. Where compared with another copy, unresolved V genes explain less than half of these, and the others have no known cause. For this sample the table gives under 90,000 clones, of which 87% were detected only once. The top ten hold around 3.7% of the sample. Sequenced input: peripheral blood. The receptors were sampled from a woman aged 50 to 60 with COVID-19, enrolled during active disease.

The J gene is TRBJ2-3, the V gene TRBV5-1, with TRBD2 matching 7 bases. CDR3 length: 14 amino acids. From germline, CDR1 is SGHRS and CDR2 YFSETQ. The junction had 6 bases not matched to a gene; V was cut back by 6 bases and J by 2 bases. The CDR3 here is CASNLADLTDTQYF. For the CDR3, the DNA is TGCGCCAGCAACCTAGCGGACCTCACAGATACGCAGTATTTT. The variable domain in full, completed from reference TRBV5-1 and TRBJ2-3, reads KAGVTQTPRYLIKTRGQQVTLSCSPISGHRSVSWYQQTPGQGLQFLFEYFSETQRNKGNFPGRFSGRQFSNSRSEMNVSTLELGDSALYLCASNLADLTDTQYFGPGTRLTVL.

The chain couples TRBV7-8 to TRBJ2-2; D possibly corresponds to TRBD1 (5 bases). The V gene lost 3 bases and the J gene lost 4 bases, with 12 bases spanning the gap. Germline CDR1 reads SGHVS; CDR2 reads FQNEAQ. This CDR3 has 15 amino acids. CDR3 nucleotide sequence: TGTGCCAGCAGCTTTAGGCGACAGTTCACCGGGGAGCTGTTTTTT. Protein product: CASSFRRQFTGELFF.

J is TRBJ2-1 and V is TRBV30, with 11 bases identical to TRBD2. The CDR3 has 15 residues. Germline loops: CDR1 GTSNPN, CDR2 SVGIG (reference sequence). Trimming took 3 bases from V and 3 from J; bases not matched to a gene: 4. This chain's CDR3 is CAWRAGLADYNEQFF. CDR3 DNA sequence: TGTGCCTGGAGAGCGGGACTAGCGGACTACAATGAGCAGTTCTTC.

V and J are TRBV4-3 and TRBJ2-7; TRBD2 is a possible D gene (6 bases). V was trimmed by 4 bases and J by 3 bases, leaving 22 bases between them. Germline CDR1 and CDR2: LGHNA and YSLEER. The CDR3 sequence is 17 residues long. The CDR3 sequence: CASSRLRETEAGYEQYF. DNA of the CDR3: TGCGCCAGCAGCCGACTCCGTGAAACGGAAGCGGGCTACGAGCAGTACTTC.

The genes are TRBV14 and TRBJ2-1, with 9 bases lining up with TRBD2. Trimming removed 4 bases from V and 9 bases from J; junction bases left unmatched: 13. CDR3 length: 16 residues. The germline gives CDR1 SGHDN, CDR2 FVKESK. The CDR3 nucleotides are TGTGCCAGCAGCCCCCTAACCGCGGGAGGGCTAGTTGAGCAGTTCTTC. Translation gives CASSPLTAGGLVEQFF.

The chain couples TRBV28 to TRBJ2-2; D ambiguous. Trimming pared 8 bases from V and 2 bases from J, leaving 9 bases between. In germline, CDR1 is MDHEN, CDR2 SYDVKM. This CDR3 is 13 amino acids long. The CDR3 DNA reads TGTGCCAGCCGAGAGAGAAACACCGGGGAGCTGTTTTTT. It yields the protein CASRERNTGELFF. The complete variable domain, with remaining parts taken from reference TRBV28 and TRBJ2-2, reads DVKVTQSSRYLVKRTGEKVFLECVQDMDHENMFWYRQDPGLGLRLIYFSYDVKMKEKGDIPEGYSVSREKKERFSLILESASTNQTSMYLCASRERNTGELFFGEGSRLTVL.

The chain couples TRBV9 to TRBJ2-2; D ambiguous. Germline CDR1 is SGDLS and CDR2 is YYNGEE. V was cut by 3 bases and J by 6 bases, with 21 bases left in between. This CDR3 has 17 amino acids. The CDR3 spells CASSATLSAPLSGELFF. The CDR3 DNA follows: TGTGCCAGCAGCGCCACTTTGAGCGCCCCTTTATCCGGGGAGCTGTTTTTT.

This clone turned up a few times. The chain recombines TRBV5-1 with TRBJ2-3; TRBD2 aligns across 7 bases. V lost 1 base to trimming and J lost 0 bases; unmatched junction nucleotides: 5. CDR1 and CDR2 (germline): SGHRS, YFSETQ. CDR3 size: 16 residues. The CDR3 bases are TGCGCCAGCAGCTTGCAACTAGCGCTAAGCACAGATACGCAGTATTTT. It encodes CASSLQLALSTDTQYF. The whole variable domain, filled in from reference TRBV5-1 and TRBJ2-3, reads KAGVTQTPRYLIKTRGQQVTLSCSPISGHRSVSWYQQTPGQGLQFLFEYFSETQRNKGNFPGRFSGRQFSNSRSEMNVSTLELGDSALYLCASSLQLALSTDTQYFGPGTRLTVL.